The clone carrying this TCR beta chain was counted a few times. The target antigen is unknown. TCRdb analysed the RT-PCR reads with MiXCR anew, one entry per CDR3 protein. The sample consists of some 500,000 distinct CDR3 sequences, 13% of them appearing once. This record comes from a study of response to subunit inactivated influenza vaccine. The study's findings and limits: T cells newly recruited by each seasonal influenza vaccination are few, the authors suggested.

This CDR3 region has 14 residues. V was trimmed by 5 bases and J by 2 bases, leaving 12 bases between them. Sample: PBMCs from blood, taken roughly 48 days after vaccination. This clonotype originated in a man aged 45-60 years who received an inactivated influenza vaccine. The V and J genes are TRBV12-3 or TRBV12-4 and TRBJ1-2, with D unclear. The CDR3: CASSPPTNNYGYTF. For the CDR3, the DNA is TGTGCCAGCAGTCCACCGACAAACAACTATGGCTACACCTTC.